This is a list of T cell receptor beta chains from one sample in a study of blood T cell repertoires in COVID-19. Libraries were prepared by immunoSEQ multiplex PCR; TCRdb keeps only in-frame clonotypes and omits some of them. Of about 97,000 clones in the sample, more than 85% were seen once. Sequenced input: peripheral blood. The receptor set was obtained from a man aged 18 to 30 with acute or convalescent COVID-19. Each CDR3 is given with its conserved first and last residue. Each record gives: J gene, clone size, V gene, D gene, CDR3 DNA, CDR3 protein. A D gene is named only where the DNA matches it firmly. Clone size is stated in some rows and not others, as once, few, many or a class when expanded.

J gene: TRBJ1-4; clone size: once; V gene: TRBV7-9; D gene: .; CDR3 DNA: TGTGCCAGCTCCCTGGACAGAACTAATGAAAAACTGTTTTTT; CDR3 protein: CASSLDRTNEKLFF
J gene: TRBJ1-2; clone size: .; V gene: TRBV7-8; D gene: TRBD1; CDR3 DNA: TGTGCCAGCAGCCACCCGACAGGGGGGAACTATGGCTACACCTTC; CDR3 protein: CASSHPTGGNYGYTF
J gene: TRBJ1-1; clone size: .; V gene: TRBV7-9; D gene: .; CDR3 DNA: TGTGCCAGCAGCTTACCCCAGGGGATGAACACTGAAGCTTTCTTT; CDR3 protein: CASSLPQGMNTEAFF
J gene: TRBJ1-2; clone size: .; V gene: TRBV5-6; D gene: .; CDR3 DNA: TGTGCCAGCAGCACTGACAGGAACCATGGCTACACCTTC; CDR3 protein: CASSTDRNHGYTF
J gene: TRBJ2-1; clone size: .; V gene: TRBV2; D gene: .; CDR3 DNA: TGTGCCAGCAGTTCTAGGACAGTTTCGGGGCAGTTCTTC; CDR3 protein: CASSSRTVSGQFF
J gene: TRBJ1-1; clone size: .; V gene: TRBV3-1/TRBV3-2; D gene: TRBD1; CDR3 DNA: TGTGCCAGCAGCCAAGAAGACAGGGGAACTGAAGCTTTCTTT; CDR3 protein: CASSQEDRGTEAFF
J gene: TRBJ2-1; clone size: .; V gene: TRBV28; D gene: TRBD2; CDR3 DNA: TGTGCCAGCAGCTCGGGACTAGCGGTATACAATGAGCAGTTCTTC; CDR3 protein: CASSSGLAVYNEQFF
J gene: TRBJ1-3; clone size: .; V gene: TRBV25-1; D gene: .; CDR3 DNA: TGTGCCAGCAGAGGGGTGGGGTCTGGAAACACCATATATTTT; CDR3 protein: CASRGVGSGNTIYF
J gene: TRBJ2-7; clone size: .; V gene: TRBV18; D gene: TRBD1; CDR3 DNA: TGTGCCAGCTCACCCCGGACAGGGGTAACCTTGGAGCAGTACTTC; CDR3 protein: CASSPRTGVTLEQYF
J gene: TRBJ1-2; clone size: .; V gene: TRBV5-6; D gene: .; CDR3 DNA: TGTGCCAGCAGCTTGAGGGCGCAGGGCGAGCGAGGCTACACCTTC; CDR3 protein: CASSLRAQGERGYTF
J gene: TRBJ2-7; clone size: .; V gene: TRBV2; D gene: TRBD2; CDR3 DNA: TGTGCCAGCAGGCCCCAAAGCGGGATTCACTACGAGCAGTACTTC; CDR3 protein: CASRPQSGIHYEQYF
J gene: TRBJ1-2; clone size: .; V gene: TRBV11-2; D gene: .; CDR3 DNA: TGTGCCAGCAGCTTAAATCCGGGGGGGCAGGGCTATGGCTACACCTTC; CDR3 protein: CASSLNPGGQGYGYTF
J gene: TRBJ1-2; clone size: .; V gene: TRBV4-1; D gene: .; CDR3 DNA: TGCGCCAGCAGCCAAGATCAGGGCCATGGCTACACCTTC; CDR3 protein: CASSQDQGHGYTF
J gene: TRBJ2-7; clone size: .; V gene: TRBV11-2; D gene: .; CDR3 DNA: TGTGCCAGCAGCTTTACAGGGAACTACGAGCAGTACTTC; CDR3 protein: CASSFTGNYEQYF
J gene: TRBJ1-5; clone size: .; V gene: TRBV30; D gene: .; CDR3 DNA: TGTGCCTGGAGTGTAGGGTATGGAGGAGATCGGCGGTATCAGCCCCAGCATTTT; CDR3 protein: CAWSVGYGGDRRYQPQHF
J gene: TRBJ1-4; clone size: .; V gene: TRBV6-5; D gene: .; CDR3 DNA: TGTGCCAGCACGGGGTTCCTTAATGAAAAACTGTTTTTT; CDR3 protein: CASTGFLNEKLFF
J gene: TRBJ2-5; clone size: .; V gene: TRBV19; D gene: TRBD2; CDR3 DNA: TGTGCCAGTAGTATATATAGGGGACTAGCGGGAGTAGGGCAAGAGACCCAGTACTTC; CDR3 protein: CASSIYRGLAGVGQETQYF
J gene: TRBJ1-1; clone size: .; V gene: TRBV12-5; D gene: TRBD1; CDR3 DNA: TGTGCTAGTGGTTTGGTACTGCTAGGACAGGGACGGAACACTGAAGCTTTCTTT; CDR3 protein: CASGLVLLGQGRNTEAFF
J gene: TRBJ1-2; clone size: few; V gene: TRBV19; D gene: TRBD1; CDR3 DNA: TGTGCCAGTGGTCAGGGGGCGGGGGCCCCCTATGGCTACACCTTC; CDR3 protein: CASGQGAGAPYGYTF
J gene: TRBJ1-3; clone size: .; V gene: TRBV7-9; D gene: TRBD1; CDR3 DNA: TGTGCCAGCAGTTCCCCGATCCGGGACAGTAATTCTCCTGGAAACACCATATATTTT; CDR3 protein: CASSSPIRDSNSPGNTIYF
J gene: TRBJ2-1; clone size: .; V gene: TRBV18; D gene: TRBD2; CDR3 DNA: TGTGCCAGCTCACCACCGAGCGGGAGATACAATGAGCAGTTCTTC; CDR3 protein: CASSPPSGRYNEQFF
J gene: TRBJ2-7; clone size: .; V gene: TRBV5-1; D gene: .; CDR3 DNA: TGCGCCAGCAGCTTGGAGTACGGCGAGCAGTACTTC; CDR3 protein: CASSLEYGEQYF
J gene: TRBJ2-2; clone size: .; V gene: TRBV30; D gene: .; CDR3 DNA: TGTGCCTGGAGTGTCGGGTCGGGGGAGCTGTTTTTT; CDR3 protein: CAWSVGSGELFF
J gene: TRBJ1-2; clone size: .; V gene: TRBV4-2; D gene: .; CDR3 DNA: TGTGCCAGCAGCCAGAGGGGGTACTATGGCTACACCTTC; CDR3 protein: CASSQRGYYGYTF
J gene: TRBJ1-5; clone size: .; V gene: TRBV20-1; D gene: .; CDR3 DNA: TGCAGTGCTCTATGGGGGGAGGACTGGCATTTT; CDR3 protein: CSALWGEDWHF
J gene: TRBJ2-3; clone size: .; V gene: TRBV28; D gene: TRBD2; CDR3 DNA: TGTGCCAGCAGCCTCCCGGGTATATATAGCGGGGGCACAGATACGCAGTATTTT; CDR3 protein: CASSLPGIYSGGTDTQYF
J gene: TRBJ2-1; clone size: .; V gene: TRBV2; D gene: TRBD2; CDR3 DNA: TGTGCCAGCAGTGAAGCGCCGGGCGGGAGCTTTGGTGAGCAGTTCTTC; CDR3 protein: CASSEAPGGSFGEQFF
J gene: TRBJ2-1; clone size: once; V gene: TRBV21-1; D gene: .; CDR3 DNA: TGTGCCAGCAGCTCCGAGCACGGTAGCTCTAAAAACAATGAGCAGTTCTTC; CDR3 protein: CASSSEHGSSKNNEQFF
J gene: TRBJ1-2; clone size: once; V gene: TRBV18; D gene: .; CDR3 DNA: TGTGCCAGCTCCCTCTCGGGTAACTTCTATGGCTACACCTTC; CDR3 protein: CASSLSGNFYGYTF
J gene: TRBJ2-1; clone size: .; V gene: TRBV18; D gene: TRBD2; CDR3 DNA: TGTGCCAGCTCACCATTTGTAGCGGGGGGGGACAATGAGCAGTTCTTC; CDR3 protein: CASSPFVAGGDNEQFF
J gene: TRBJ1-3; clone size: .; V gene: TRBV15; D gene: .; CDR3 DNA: TGTGCCACCAGCAGGGGCCCGGCCCTTGGGAACACCATATATTTT; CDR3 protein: CATSRGPALGNTIYF
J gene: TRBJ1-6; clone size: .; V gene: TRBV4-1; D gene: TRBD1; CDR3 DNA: TGCGCCAGCAGCCAAGATCTAGGGGGCCACTATAATTCACCCCTCCACTTT; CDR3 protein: CASSQDLGGHYNSPLHF
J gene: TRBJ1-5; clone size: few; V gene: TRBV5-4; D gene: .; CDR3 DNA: TGTGCCAGCAGCTTCGGGGGGGGGAGCCCGGAGCAGCCCCAGCATTTT; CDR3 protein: CASSFGGGSPEQPQHF
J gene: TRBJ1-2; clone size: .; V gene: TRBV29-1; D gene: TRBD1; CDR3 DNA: TGCAGCGCCACCGGGACAGGATATGGCTACACCTTC; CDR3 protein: CSATGTGYGYTF